A single T cell receptor (beta chain) is shown here with its context. The antigen is not known. Primers: 60 Vbeta forward and 13 Jbeta reverse. The table came from immunoSEQ multiplex PCR; TCRdb's copy has only in-frame clones and leaves some out. The top ten hold approximately 2% of the sample, which has about 98,000 clones, 74% seen once. Deletions cut 7 bases from V and 3 bases from J, with 11 bases between. The CDR3 has 13 residues. Germline CDR1 is MNHNS and CDR2 is SASEGT. These data are taken from a study of cytomegalovirus exposure and HLA in healthy donors. Study findings and constraints: The study flagged approximately 180 TCR beta chains as cytomegalovirus-associated.

The sequenced sample was PBMCs. This clonotype was obtained from a male donor in good health and CMV-seronegative. The gene calls are TRBV6-1 and TRBJ2-3; D perhaps matches TRBD1 (5 bases). The CDR3 spells CASTQAGTDTQYF. The CDR3 nucleotides are TGTGCCAGCACCCAAGCAGGGACAGATACGCAGTATTTT.